The subject of this entry is one T cell receptor beta chain. Using immunoSEQ multiplex PCR, the repertoire was profiled, and TCRdb retains in-frame clones only, with some absent. The sample consists of around 120,000 clones, more than 85% of them appearing once. Time point noted: peripheral blood 6 weeks after treatment start. The sample belongs to a study of PD-L1 blockade in urothelial cancer. Study-level background: Male sex and bladder-origin urothelial cancer characterized about 85% of the roughly 30 patients.

The CDR3 is 14 residues long. Germline CDR1 SGHRS, CDR2 YFSETQ. After removal of 5 bases from V and 7 bases from J, the junction contained 8 bases not matched to a gene. The chain recombines TRBV5-1 with TRBJ1-1, with TRBD1 identical over 10 bases. The clonotype comes from a man aged 55 to 70 with urothelial cancer. This specimen was PBMCs, taken around atezolizumab (anti-PD-L1) treatment. As DNA, the CDR3 is TGCGCCAGCAGTGAGCCGGGACAGGGGAGTGAAGCTTTCTTT. Its translation: CASSEPGQGSEAFF. Using reference TRBV5-1 and TRBJ1-1 for the parts outside the CDR3, the full variable domain is KAGVTQTPRYLIKTRGQQVTLSCSPISGHRSVSWYQQTPGQGLQFLFEYFSETQRNKGNFPGRFSGRQFSNSRSEMNVSTLELGDSALYLCASSEPGQGSEAFFGQGTRLTVV.